This T cell receptor (beta chain) was profiled in a study of blood T cell repertoires in COVID-19. At the level of the study: T cells, B-cell-depleted T cells, or PBMCs provided the cDNA or gDNA that served as material.

Germline V gene data show CDR1 as ENHRY and CDR2 as SYGVKD. The CDR3 runs 16 residues. The V segment lost 10 bases and the J segment 3 bases; nucleotides outside the gene matches: 13. The repertoire was sequenced with immunoSEQ multiplex PCR; TCRdb's copy has only in-frame clones and lacks some. The sample yields about 280,000 clones, about 85% seen once. The genes are TRBV10-3 and TRBJ1-1, with 11 bases aligning to TRBD1. The sequenced sample was peripheral blood. The origin of this receptor is a human donor in a cohort sampled during active COVID-19. CDR3 amino acids: CATSPTPGQGDTEAFF. CDR3 DNA sequence: TGTGCCACCAGCCCCACCCCGGGACAGGGGGACACTGAAGCTTTCTTT.